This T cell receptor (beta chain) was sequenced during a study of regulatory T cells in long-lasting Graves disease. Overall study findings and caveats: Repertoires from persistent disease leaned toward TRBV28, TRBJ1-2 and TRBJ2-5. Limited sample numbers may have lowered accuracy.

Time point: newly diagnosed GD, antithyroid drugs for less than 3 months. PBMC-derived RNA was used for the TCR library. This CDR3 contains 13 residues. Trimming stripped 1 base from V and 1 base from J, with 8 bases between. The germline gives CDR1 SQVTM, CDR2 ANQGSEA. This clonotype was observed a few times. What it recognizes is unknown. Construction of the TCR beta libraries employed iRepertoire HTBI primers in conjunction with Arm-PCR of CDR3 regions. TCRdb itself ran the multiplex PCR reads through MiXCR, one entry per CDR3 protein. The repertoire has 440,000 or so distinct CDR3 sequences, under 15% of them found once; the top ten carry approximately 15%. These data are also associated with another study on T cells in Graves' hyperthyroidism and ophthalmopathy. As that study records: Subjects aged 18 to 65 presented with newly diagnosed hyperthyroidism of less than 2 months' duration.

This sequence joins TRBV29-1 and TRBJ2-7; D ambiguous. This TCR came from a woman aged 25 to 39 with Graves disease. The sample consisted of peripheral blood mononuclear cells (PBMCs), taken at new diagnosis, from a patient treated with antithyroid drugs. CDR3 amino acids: CSVEGKQSYEQYF. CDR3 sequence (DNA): TGCAGCGTTGAAGGTAAACAGTCCTACGAGCAGTACTTC.